This TCR beta chain was identified during a study of shared clonotypes between healthy human individuals. CDR1 is SGHVS, CDR2 FQNEAQ, per germline. V lost 7 bases, J lost 1 base, and 10 bases lay in between. The CDR3 has 13 residues. Clones were read by immunoSEQ multiplex PCR, and TCRdb kept only the in-frame ones, dropping some. The data show approximately 700,000 clones, around four fifths seen once. The sequence derives from a woman under 40 in good health. This sequence joins TRBV7-8 and TRBJ2-5, with D uncertain. Sequenced material: memory CD4+ T cells sorted from blood. Sample subset: CD45RA-negative fraction. CDR3 protein: CASTSGPQETQYF. As DNA, the CDR3 is TGTGCCAGCACTTCCGGGCCCCAAGAGACCCAGTACTTC.